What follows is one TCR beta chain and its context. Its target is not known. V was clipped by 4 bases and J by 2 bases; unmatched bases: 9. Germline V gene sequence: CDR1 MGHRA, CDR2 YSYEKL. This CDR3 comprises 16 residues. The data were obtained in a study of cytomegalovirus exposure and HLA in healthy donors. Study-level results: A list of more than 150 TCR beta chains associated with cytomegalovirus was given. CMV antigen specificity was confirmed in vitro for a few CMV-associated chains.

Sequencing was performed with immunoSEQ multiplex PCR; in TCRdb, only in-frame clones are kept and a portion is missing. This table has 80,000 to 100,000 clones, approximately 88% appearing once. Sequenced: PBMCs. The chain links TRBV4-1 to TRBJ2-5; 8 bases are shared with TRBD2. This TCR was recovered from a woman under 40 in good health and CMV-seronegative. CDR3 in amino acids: CASSPSGGGDQETQYF. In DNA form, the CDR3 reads TGCGCCAGCAGCCCCAGCGGGGGAGGGGATCAAGAGACCCAGTACTTC.